This record looks at one T cell receptor beta chain sequence and its context. Study processing details: Using reference gene primer amplification, nucleated cell counts were estimated. Using immunoSEQ multiplex PCR, the repertoire was profiled, and TCRdb retains in-frame clones only, with some absent. The DNA gave D and trimming, while V, J and clone size come from that table. Found here are about 210,000 clones, about 88% of them singletons; the top ten hold about 5%. This CDR3 contains 13 residues. The V gene's germline CDR1 is SGHAT and CDR2 FQNNGV. Deletions cut 4 bases from V and 4 bases from J, with 11 bases between. The data were obtained in a study of blood T cell repertoires in COVID-19. As for the study in general: Acute-phase and convalescent COVID-19 samples originated in the United States, Italy and Spain. The cDNA or gDNA used as material had been derived from T cells, B-cell-depleted T cells, or PBMCs.

This TCR was recovered from a woman between 40 and 55 years old with acute or convalescent COVID-19. Sample: peripheral blood. V and J are TRBV11-2 and TRBJ2-7, with D uncertain. DNA for the CDR3: TGTGCCAGCAGCTCCTTGACTGTGTACGAGCAGTACGTC. It yields the protein CASSSLTVYEQYV.